The 27 T cell receptor beta chains below were found in one sample sequenced in a study of OX40 agonist ivuxolimab in advanced cancers. Profiling relied on immunoSEQ multiplex PCR, and the TCRdb table lists in-frame clones only, not all of them. The sample gives about 48,000 clones, about nine tenths of which show up once; more than 6.5% is in the top ten. Sequencing was performed on CD4+ or CD8+ T cells sorted from blood, taken in a trial of the OX40 agonist ivuxolimab. The receptor set was obtained from an adult with an advanced solid tumor such as melanoma, head and neck, liver or kidney cancer.

The chain links TRBV5-6 to TRBJ1-2; perhaps TRBD1 as D (6 bases). The V gene's germline CDR1 is SGHDT and CDR2 YYEEEE. This CDR3 region has 14 residues. Trimming took 6 bases from V and 8 from J, leaving 20 bases between them. In DNA, the CDR3 is TGTGCCAGCAACCCAACCGGGACAAGCAACGGCTACACCTTC. Amino acid sequence: CASNPTGTSNGYTF.

The chain couples TRBV27 to TRBJ2-7; 7 bases map to TRBD1. The CDR3 length is 12 residues. J gave up 7 bases and V 5 bases, and 5 bases lay outside the gene matches. Germline assignment: CDR1 MNHEY and CDR2 SMNVEV (reference sequence). As DNA, the CDR3 is TGTGCCAGCAGTCCTACAGGGGCAGAGCAGTACTTC. Residues: CASSPTGAEQYF.

The rearrangement uses TRBV7-8 and TRBJ2-7; D not resolved. The CDR3 extends over 15 amino acids. Trimming took off 1 base at V and 5 bases at J, with 15 bases between the two ends. The germline CDR1 and CDR2 sequences are SGHVS and FQNEAQ. CDR3 protein: CASSLGVSRRHEQYV. The CDR3 DNA reads as TGTGCCAGCAGCTTAGGGGTATCAAGGCGCCACGAGCAGTACGTC.

This rearrangement joins TRBV25-1 to TRBJ2-1; 7 nucleotides match TRBD2. V shed 8 bases, J shed 8 bases, and the junction held 24 bases outside the gene matches. The CDR3 consists of 18 residues. Germline V gene sequence: CDR1 MGHDK, CDR2 SYGVNS. The CDR3 nucleotides read TGTGCCAGCGAATCTACGAGGGGAGGGAGAGTTTACGACGATGAGCAGTTCTTC. It codes for CASESTRGGRVYDDEQFF.

This rearrangement joins TRBV9 to TRBJ2-1; D tentatively fits TRBD1 or TRBD2 (6 bases each). The CDR3 has 14 amino acids. Germline V gene data show CDR1 as SGDLS and CDR2 as YYNGEE. Trimming pared 1 base from V and 7 bases from J, leaving 12 bases between. CDR3 protein: CASSVWGARNEQFF. Here the CDR3 DNA reads TGTGCCAGCAGCGTATGGGGGGCCAGAAATGAGCAGTTCTTC.

The rearrangement uses TRBV12-5 and TRBJ2-5; 8 bases fit TRBD1. The CDR3 is 16 residues long. From germline, CDR1 is LGHNT and CDR2 FRNRAP. V lost 3 bases, J lost 3 bases, and 9 bases stayed unmatched. CDR3 coding DNA: TGTGCTAGTGGTTTAGCCGGACAGGGAAACGAAGAGACCCAGTACTTC. Encoded protein: CASGLAGQGNEETQYF.

The chain couples TRBV5-1 to TRBJ2-1; 7 bases are shared with TRBD1. Losses at the gene ends were 3 bases for V and 6 bases for J; bases not matched to a gene: 3. The CDR3 has 13 amino acids. In germline, CDR1 is SGHRS, CDR2 YFSETQ. The CDR3 nucleotides are TGCGCCAGCAGCTCCTACAGGGGCAATGAGCAGTTCTTC. This translates into CASSSYRGNEQFF.

The chain employs TRBV23-1 and TRBJ2-7, with D possibly being TRBD1 (5 bases). TRBV23-1 qualifies as an ORF whose function is uncertain. CDR3 length: 13 residues. V dropped 6 bases and J dropped 3 bases, with 12 bases sitting between them. The chain's CDR3 is CASSLRQFYEQYV. The CDR3 nucleotides are TGCGCCAGCAGCCTACGACAGTTCTACGAGCAGTACGTC.

The genes are TRBV7-2 and TRBJ2-7; 12 bases map to TRBD1. This CDR3 contains 14 residues. The germline CDR1 and CDR2 sequences are SGHTA and FQGNSA. Losses at the gene ends were 3 bases for V and 4 bases for J; bases not matched to a gene: 1. The DNA for the CDR3 is TGTGCCAGCAGCTTGGGACAGGGGGCTTACGAGCAGTACTTC. This codes for CASSLGQGAYEQYF.

V usage is TRBV7-8 and J usage is TRBJ2-5; 9 bases map to TRBD2. V dropped 5 bases and J dropped 5; count of bases not matched to a gene: 9. CDR1 SGHVS and CDR2 FQNEAQ come from the germline V gene. The CDR3 length is 15 residues. DNA of the CDR3: TGTGCCAGCAGCAGAAGGCGGGGGGGCAGGGAGACCCAGTACTTC. Its translation is CASSRRRGGRETQYF.

This chain joins TRBV5-8 and TRBJ1-5; D remains ambiguous. Germline V lookup: CDR1 SGHTS, CDR2 YDEGEE. This CDR3 region has 12 residues. The V gene lost 4 bases and the J gene lost 4 bases, with 6 bases spanning the gap. CDR3 sequence (DNA): TGTGCCAGCAGCCCATATAATCAGCCCCAGCATTTT. Amino acid sequence: CASSPYNQPQHF.

The rearrangement links TRBV5-1 to TRBJ1-2, with 8 nucleotides matching TRBD1. Unmatched junction bases numbered 6, after V lost 3 bases and J lost 5 bases. From germline, CDR1 is SGHRS and CDR2 YFSETQ. The CDR3 extends over 14 amino acids. The CDR3 region is CASSWTGIGYGYTF. Here the CDR3 DNA reads TGCGCCAGCAGCTGGACAGGGATAGGATATGGCTACACCTTC.

The chain is built from TRBV7-9 and TRBJ1-3; no definite D call. Germline V gives CDR1 SEHNR, CDR2 FQNEAQ (reference sequence). V lost 5 bases and J lost 8, with 13 bases in between. CDR3 length: 13 residues. CDR3 bases: TGTGCCAGCAGCCCCCCTCCCCCGGACACCATATATTTT. Translating gives CASSPPPPDTIYF.

The DNA of the CDR3 is TGTGCAACCCTGGGGTCTGACAATGAGCAGTTCTTC. The encoded protein is CATLGSDNEQFF. V is TRBV19 and J is TRBJ2-1; D remains ambiguous. CDR3 size: 12 residues. Germline assignment: CDR1 LNHDA and CDR2 SQIVND (reference sequence).

V gene TRBV5-1 combines with J gene TRBJ2-1; D unclear. With 0 bases removed from V and 8 bases from J, the gap between germline ends came to 15 bases. The germline CDR1 and CDR2 sequences are SGHRS and YFSETQ. The CDR3 spans 15 residues. The CDR3 DNA follows: TGCGCCAGCAGCTTGGGGGTGTCTCGGGTGGATGAGCAGTTCTTC. This codes for CASSLGVSRVDEQFF.

The DNA of the CDR3 is TGTGCCAGTAGTTTCGGTAGCAATCAGCCCCAGCATTTT. Encoded protein: CASSFGSNQPQHF. This sequence joins TRBV19 and TRBJ1-5; no clear D gene. There are 13 residues in the CDR3. Looked up from germline, CDR1 is LNHDA and CDR2 is SQIVND (reference sequence). The ends were cut back, 5 bases at V and 0 bases at J, with 5 bases in the middle.

V is TRBV5-4 and J is TRBJ1-1, with D possibly matching TRBD1 (6 bases). Germline V gene lookup returns CDR1 SGHNT and CDR2 YYREEE (reference sequence). The V end was cut by 4 bases, the J end by 7 bases, with 20 bases between. This CDR3 spans 15 amino acids. The CDR3 DNA reads as TGTGCCAGCAGCCCAAGGGGGGAGGCTCGTGTTGAAGCTTTCTTT. It is translated as CASSPRGEARVEAFF.

With regard to this clone: The sample has other DNA sequences that encode this CDR3 too. The chain has TRBV15 and TRBJ1-1; D unresolved. Trimming took off 5 bases at V and 2 bases at J, with 6 bases between the two ends. CDR1 and CDR2 (germline): LNHNV, YYDKDF (reference sequence). This CDR3 comprises 12 residues. The CDR3: CATSRGNTEAFF. The CDR3 coding sequence is TGTGCCACCAGCCGAGGAAACACTGAAGCTTTCTTT.

J is TRBJ1-5 and V is TRBV28; D is possibly TRBD1 (5 bases). Germline CDR1 reads MDHEN; CDR2 reads SYDVKM. Trimming removed 5 bases from V and 6 bases from J, with 14 bases in between. The CDR3 spans 14 residues. CDR3 region: CASSGTGMGQPQHF. As DNA, the CDR3 is TGTGCCAGCAGTGGGACCGGGATGGGTCAGCCCCAGCATTTT.

The chain carries TRBV6-5 and TRBJ1-2; D ambiguous. The V end lost 9 bases, the J end lost 8 bases, and 19 bases lay between the germline ends. Germline CDR1 is MNHEY and CDR2 is SVGAGI. This CDR3 has 13 amino acids. The CDR3 DNA reads as TGTGCCAGTGGTAACTCAGGCGCCCTGGGCTACACCTTC. It encodes CASGNSGALGYTF.

This chain connects TRBV9 to TRBJ2-2; 10 bases line up with TRBD1. Trimming took 3 bases from V and 1 from J; bases not matched to a gene: 3. Germline V lookup: CDR1 SGDLS, CDR2 YYNGEE. This CDR3 is 16 amino acids long. The CDR3 spells CASSATGGRNTGELFF. CDR3 in DNA: TGTGCCAGCAGCGCGACAGGGGGCCGGAACACCGGGGAGCTGTTTTTT.

The chain links TRBV19 to TRBJ1-6, with D possibly TRBD1 on 6 matching bases. Trimming took 6 bases from V and 3 from J, leaving 9 bases between them. Germline V gives CDR1 LNHDA, CDR2 SQIVND (reference sequence). This CDR3 is 14 amino acids long. In nucleotides, the CDR3 is TGTGCCAGTAGCTACAGGGACTATAATTCACCCCTCCACTTT. Translated, it gives CASSYRDYNSPLHF.

The rearrangement links TRBV6-5 to TRBJ2-7, with a tentative D call TRBD1 (5 bases). The CDR3 runs 13 residues. V was clipped by 5 bases and J by 3 bases, with 11 bases between them. Germline V CDR1 and CDR2: MNHEY, SVGAGI. The chain's CDR3 is CASSQGVGYEQYV. CDR3 nucleotides: TGTGCCAGCAGTCAGGGTGTAGGCTACGAGCAGTACGTC.

This sequence joins TRBV4-1 and TRBJ2-5; 10 bases are shared with TRBD2. The CDR3 is 17 residues long. The V segment lost 1 base and the J segment 2 bases; nucleotides outside the gene matches: 7. Germline loops: CDR1 MGHRA, CDR2 YSYEKL. The DNA of the CDR3 is TGCGCCAGCAGCCAAGTCGCTCTAGCGGGAGCTCAAGAGACCCAGTACTTC. Amino acids: CASSQVALAGAQETQYF.

The chain recombines TRBV11-2 with TRBJ2-3, with D possibly being TRBD2 (6 bases). The CDR3 runs 15 residues. Germline V CDR1 and CDR2: SGHAT, FQNNGV. V lost 4 bases and J lost 5, with 16 bases in between. CDR3 amino acids: CASSWRGRTRDTQYF. In DNA form, the CDR3 reads TGTGCCAGCAGCTGGCGGGGCAGAACAAGAGATACGCAGTATTTT.

The chain has TRBV7-8 and TRBJ1-1, with D possibly being TRBD1 (6 bases). The CDR3 sequence is 17 residues long. In germline, CDR1 is SGHVS, CDR2 FQNEAQ. Deletions cut 2 bases from V and 4 bases from J, with 20 bases between. Here the CDR3 reads CASSLTPLGDMGTEAFF. In DNA, the CDR3 is TGTGCCAGCAGCTTAACGCCGTTGGGGGACATGGGCACTGAAGCTTTCTTT.

The chain combines TRBV10-1 with TRBJ2-7; maybe TRBD2 (5 bases). Trimming stripped 3 bases from V and 2 bases from J, with 11 bases between. CDR1 and CDR2 (germline): WNHNN, SYGVQD (reference sequence). This CDR3 has 14 amino acids. The CDR3 loop is CASSEKRAPYEQYF. In DNA form, the CDR3 reads TGCGCCAGCAGTGAAAAGAGGGCCCCCTACGAGCAGTACTTC.